This passage covers 25 T cell receptor beta chains from one sample sequenced in a study of shared clonotypes between healthy human individuals. Sequencing was performed with immunoSEQ multiplex PCR; in TCRdb, only in-frame clones are kept and a portion is missing. The sample consists of about 730,000 clones, approximately 77% of them appearing once. Input material: memory CD4+ T cells sorted from blood. As for subset: CD45RA-negative fraction. These TCRs come from a woman aged 25-40 years in good health.

This clone was counted a few times. The chain recombines TRBV9 with TRBJ1-1, with D unclear. Germline V CDR1 and CDR2: SGDLS, YYNGEE. This CDR3 region has 14 residues. Deletions cut 0 bases from V and 1 base from J, with 7 bases between. This CDR3 is CASSVEQQNTEAFF. DNA for the CDR3: TGTGCCAGCAGCGTAGAACAGCAGAACACTGAAGCTTTCTTT.

This rearrangement joins TRBV6-1 to TRBJ1-3; tentatively, D is TRBD1 (5 bases). The CDR3 contains 16 residues. Trimming left V 4 bases short and J 0 bases short, with 13 bases between. Germline V CDR1 and CDR2: MNHNS, SASEGT. The CDR3 nucleotides read TGTGCCAGCAGTGCCGGGACTCCATCCTCTGGAAACACCATATATTTT. Translation gives CASSAGTPSSGNTIYF.

This clone was picked up a small number of times. CDR3 nucleotide sequence: TGTGCCAGCAGTCAACAGGGGTTGCCTTCACCCCTCCACTTT. This gives the protein CASSQQGLPSPLHF. V usage is TRBV2 and J usage is TRBJ1-6, with 7 bases fitting TRBD1. The J segment lost 9 bases and the V segment lost 5 bases, leaving 7 bases of the junction unmatched. The CDR3 has 14 residues. Germline V gene sequence: CDR1 SNHLY, CDR2 FYNNEI. Full variable domain (missing parts from reference TRBV2 and TRBJ1-6): EPEVTQTPSHQVTQMGQEVILRCVPISNHLYFYWYRQILGQKVEFLVSFYNNEISEKSEIFDDQFSVERPDGSNFTLKIRSTKLEDSAMYFCASSQQGLPSPLHFGNGTRLTVT.

Written as DNA, the CDR3 is TGTGCCAGTTCCCAGACAGGGGGCTCGCCCGGGCCCCAGCATTTT. Translating gives CASSQTGGSPGPQHF. The rearrangement joins TRBV27 to TRBJ1-5; 10 bases fit TRBD1. Germline CDR1 MNHEY, CDR2 SMNVEV (reference sequence). V lost 9 bases and J lost 9; bases outside the gene matches: 14. This CDR3 has 15 amino acids.

J is TRBJ1-2 and V is TRBV21-1. TRBV21-1 counts as a pseudogene. The CDR3 covers 15 residues. The CDR3 DNA reads TGTGCCAGCAGCAGCGAGGGACCTCGAGAGAATGGCTACACCTTC. Its translation: CASSSEGPRENGYTF.

The sample holds a few counts of this clone. The rearrangement links TRBV6-5 to TRBJ2-7; D possibly corresponds to TRBD2 (5 bases). Per germline, CDR1 MNHEY and CDR2 SVGAGI. The CDR3 extends over 16 amino acids. V gave up 2 bases and J gave up 0 bases, with 14 bases separating them. CDR3 in DNA: TGTGCCAGCAGTTACCAGCAAGCGGCGAGCTCCTACGAGCAGTACTTC. It encodes CASSYQQAASSYEQYF.

This clone was recorded once. This sequence joins TRBV7-9 and TRBJ2-2; the match to TRBD2 covers 11 bases. Germline V gene data show CDR1 as SEHNR and CDR2 as FQNEAQ (reference sequence). Trimming removed 6 bases from V and 8 bases from J; junction bases left unmatched: 8. This CDR3 contains 15 residues. Written as DNA, the CDR3 is TGTGCCAGCAGGAAAACTAGCGGGAGAGAGGGGGAGCTGTTTTTT. It specifies CASRKTSGREGELFF.

This chain connects TRBV7-8 to TRBJ1-2; D not certain. The germline CDR1 and CDR2 sequences are SGHVS and FQNEAQ. The CDR3 totals 14 residues. Deletions cut 4 bases from V and 4 bases from J, with 13 bases between. The CDR3 spells CASSSDTTTYGYTF. DNA for the CDR3: TGTGCCAGCAGCTCAGACACAACAACCTATGGCTACACCTTC.

The chain employs TRBV5-5 and TRBJ1-4; D gene unclear. Trimming cost V 4 bases and J 3 bases, with 7 bases left between them. Germline V gene sequence: CDR1 SGHKS, CDR2 YYEKEE (reference sequence). The CDR3 totals 13 residues. The CDR3 bases are TGTGCCAGCAGCATGAATTCTAATGAAAAACTGTTTTTT. Encoded protein: CASSMNSNEKLFF.

The chain is built from TRBV18 and TRBJ2-7, with TRBD1 identical over 12 bases. The ends lost 3 bases at V and 7 bases at J; junction bases unmatched: 4. The CDR3 totals 14 residues. Germline CDR1 is KGHSH and CDR2 is LQKENI. The CDR3 here is CASSPGQGAREQYF. The CDR3 DNA follows: TGTGCCAGCTCACCGGGACAGGGGGCGAGGGAGCAGTACTTC. The full variable domain, its missing parts supplied by reference TRBV18 and TRBJ2-7, is NAGVMQNPRHLVRRRGQEARLRCSPMKGHSHVYWYRQLPEEGLKFMVYLQKENIIDESGMPKERFSAEFPKEGPSILRIQQVVRGDSAAYFCASSPGQGAREQYFGPGTRLTVT.

This chain links TRBV5-1 with TRBJ1-1; maybe TRBD1 (5 bases). V was clipped by 4 bases and J by 6 bases, with 16 bases between them. This CDR3 has 14 amino acids. Germline-derived CDR1 and CDR2 are SGHRS and YFSETQ. CDR3 sequence: CASSGGHEGAEAFF. CDR3 sequence (DNA): TGCGCCAGCAGCGGTGGCCACGAAGGGGCTGAAGCTTTCTTT. Filled out from reference TRBV5-1 and TRBJ1-1, the complete variable domain reads KAGVTQTPRYLIKTRGQQVTLSCSPISGHRSVSWYQQTPGQGLQFLFEYFSETQRNKGNFPGRFSGRQFSNSRSEMNVSTLELGDSALYLCASSGGHEGAEAFFGQGTRLTVV.

This clone turned up a few times. The V and J genes are TRBV7-2 and TRBJ1-1; TRBD1 aligns across 7 bases. Losses at the gene ends were 5 bases for V and 0 bases for J; bases not matched to a gene: 18. The CDR3 spans 19 residues. Germline CDR1 reads SGHTA; CDR2 reads FQGNSA. The CDR3 sequence is CASSTPLERGLLMNTEAFF. CDR3 DNA sequence: TGTGCCAGCAGCACGCCCTTAGAGAGGGGGCTCCTGATGAACACTGAAGCTTTCTTT.

This clone occurred once. V usage is TRBV7-3 and J usage is TRBJ2-7; D assignment may be TRBD1 or TRBD2 (5 bases each). V dropped 5 bases and J dropped 2 bases, with 16 bases sitting between them. Germline V gene data show CDR1 as SGHTA and CDR2 as FQGTGA. This CDR3 is 15 amino acids long. CDR3 loop: CASSRAPGTTYEQYF. The CDR3, as DNA: TGTGCCAGCAGCCGCGCCCCGGGGACCACCTACGAGCAGTACTTC.

The chain couples TRBV10-2 to TRBJ2-3; D is perhaps TRBD2 (6 bases). From germline, CDR1 is WSHSY and CDR2 SAAADI. V lost 6 bases to trimming and J lost 0 bases, with 10 bases between them. CDR3 length: 14 amino acids. CDR3 nucleotides: TGCGCCAGCAGCCCAGCGGGTAGCACAGATACGCAGTATTTT. Encoded protein: CASSPAGSTDTQYF.

The chain employs TRBV15 and TRBJ1-5; D is uncertain. The CDR3 consists of 14 residues. V shed 0 bases and J shed 5 bases, with 8 bases lying between them. Germline V gene data show CDR1 as LNHNV and CDR2 as YYDKDF (reference sequence). CDR3: CATSREARDQPQHF. Written as DNA, the CDR3 is TGTGCCACCAGCAGAGAGGCACGCGATCAGCCCCAGCATTTT.

The rearrangement uses TRBV25-1 and TRBJ1-1, with unresolved D. Germline assignment: CDR1 MGHDK and CDR2 SYGVNS. There are 12 residues in the CDR3. V lost 1 base to trimming and J lost 1 base, with 1 base between them. CDR3 sequence: CASSEWNTEAFF. In DNA form, the CDR3 reads TGTGCCAGCAGTGAATGGAACACTGAAGCTTTCTTT. The whole variable domain, remainder taken from reference TRBV25-1 and TRBJ1-1, is EADIYQTPRYLVIGTGKKITLECSQTMGHDKMYWYQQDPGMELHLIHYSYGVNSTEKGDLSSESTVSRIRTEHFPLTLESARPSHTSQYLCASSEWNTEAFFGQGTRLTVV.

The chain combines TRBV27 with TRBJ1-1; no clear D gene. This CDR3 is built from 16 residues. CDR1 is MNHEY, CDR2 SMNVEV, per germline (reference sequence). Trimming removed 5 bases at V and 0 bases at J, with 16 bases between. The CDR3 DNA follows: TGTGCCAGCAGTCTCCGTGGAGCCCTCATGAACACTGAAGCTTTCTTT. Encoded protein: CASSLRGALMNTEAFF.

The V and J genes are TRBV6-6 and TRBJ2-3, with D perhaps TRBD1 or TRBD2 (5 bases each). The germline gives CDR1 MNHNY, CDR2 SVGAGI (reference sequence). V was clipped by 1 base and J by 4 bases, with 15 bases between them. This CDR3 is built from 16 residues. The CDR3 DNA reads TGTGCCAGCAGTTACTTACGGGAAGGGGCCGCAGATACGCAGTATTTT. Amino acid sequence: CASSYLREGAADTQYF.

This clone was seen only a few times. This CDR3 is CASSSDVSGEETQYF. The DNA for the CDR3 is TGTGCCAGCAGTTCAGACGTATCGGGGGAGGAGACCCAGTACTTC. This rearrangement joins TRBV27 to TRBJ2-5; tentatively, D is TRBD2 (6 bases). The germline V gene has CDR1 MNHEY and CDR2 SMNVEV (reference sequence). V was trimmed by 4 bases and J by 5 bases, leaving 17 bases between them. This CDR3 is built from 15 residues.

The rearrangement uses TRBV7-9 and TRBJ2-1, with D unclear. From germline, CDR1 is SEHNR and CDR2 FQNEAQ (reference sequence). The ends were cut back, 1 base at V and 10 bases at J, with 8 bases in the middle. The CDR3 is made up of 12 amino acids. The CDR3 DNA reads as TGTGCCAGCAGCTTAGTTTCCCTAGAGCAGTTCTTC. Protein: CASSLVSLEQFF.

The V gene is TRBV27, the J gene TRBJ2-5, with D possibly matching TRBD2 (5 bases). CDR1 and CDR2 (germline): MNHEY, SMNVEV (reference sequence). The CDR3 extends over 13 amino acids. Trimming took off 6 bases at V and 0 bases at J, with 8 bases between the two ends. CDR3 coding DNA: TGTGCCAGCAGACTAGGCCACCAAGAGACCCAGTACTTC. This codes for CASRLGHQETQYF.

The chain employs TRBV2 and TRBJ1-4; possibly TRBD1 for D (6 bases). Trimming left V 5 bases short and J 8 bases short, with 21 bases between. Germline loops: CDR1 SNHLY, CDR2 FYNNEI. The CDR3 sequence is 16 residues long. Here the CDR3 reads CASSRGVGGNIEKLFF. The CDR3 DNA is TGTGCCAGCAGTCGAGGGGTAGGGGGAAACATCGAAAAACTGTTTTTT.

This clone was picked up a small number of times. The chain couples TRBV5-6 to TRBJ1-2; D is ambiguous. The germline V gene has CDR1 SGHDT and CDR2 YYEEEE. V lost 4 bases to trimming and J lost 2 bases, with 12 bases between them. The CDR3 contains 14 residues. The CDR3 loop is CASSQTTKNYGYTF. The CDR3 nucleotides are TGTGCCAGCAGCCAGACGACCAAGAACTATGGCTACACCTTC.

The chain has TRBV5-4 and TRBJ2-3; 7 positions agree with TRBD2. The CDR3 is 17 amino acids. The V segment lost 0 bases and the J segment 0 bases; nucleotides outside the gene matches: 7. CDR1 is SGHNT, CDR2 YYREEE, per germline (reference sequence). The CDR3 here is CASSLAGGSGSTDTQYF. CDR3 nucleotide sequence: TGTGCCAGCAGCTTGGCCGGGGGGAGCGGGAGCACAGATACGCAGTATTTT.

The genes are TRBV4-1 and TRBJ1-2, with TRBD1 as a possible D gene (5 bases). Germline-derived CDR1 and CDR2 are MGHRA and YSYEKL. The CDR3 is 15 residues long. Trimming removed 3 bases at V and 4 bases at J, with 15 bases between. In nucleotides, the CDR3 is TGCGCCAGCAGCCAGGGGCCGGGAGGTGGCTATGGCTACACCTTC. Translation: CASSQGPGGGYGYTF.